The text below deals with one T cell receptor beta chain. No antigen is known for it. The data originate from a study of regulatory dendritic cells for organ transplantation. Study conclusions and caveats: Memory CD8+ clonal expansion seemed more limited with regulatory than mature dendritic cells.

The CDR3 runs 14 residues. CDR1 is LNHDA and CDR2 is SQIVND in the germline V gene (reference sequence). V dropped 2 bases and J dropped 5 bases, with 9 bases sitting between them. Some clones are missing from TCRdb's copy, which holds only in-frame ones; the method was immunoSEQ multiplex PCR. The table records 30,000 or so clones, roughly 85% of them present only once. The rearrangement joins TRBV19 to TRBJ1-4; D call uncertain. Material for sequencing was naive CD8+ T cells from blood. The subset is: CD45RA+ naive T cells. The TCR sequence derives from a human donor in good health. The CDR3 bases are TGTGCCAGTAGTATAATACACAGAAATGAAAAACTGTTTTTT. It is translated as CASSIIHRNEKLFF. Based on the CDR3 plus reference TRBV19 and TRBJ1-4, the full variable domain is DGGITQSPKYLFRKEGQNVTLSCEQNLNHDAMYWYRQDPGQGLRLIYYSQIVNDFQKGDIAEGYSVSREKKESFPLTVTSAQKNPTAFYLCASSIIHRNEKLFFGSGTQLSVL.